The following is a T cell receptor (beta chain) sequence with its context. Only a few counts were recorded for this clonotype. Its cognate antigen has yet to be identified. No base qualities exist here, and no much larger clone lies one base off it. This entry comes from a study of tumor and adjacent non-tumor tissue in lung cancer (dated by TCRdb to 2016 to 2019). General notes on the study: Of the cohort, roughly 12 patients had adenocarcinoma, 2 had squamous cell carcinoma and 1 had small cell lung cancer. The approximately 15 patients were aged roughly 31 to 80 years, included 10 men and 5 women, and had TNM stage I to III disease. In total, sequencing yielded 125,075,908 productive TCRbeta reads, which works out to an average of around 4.2 million reads per sample. Using bulk TCRbeta repertoires from some 16 lung cancer patients, the study set lung tumor tissue side by side with matched distant non-tumor lung tissue. A few dozen paired specimens, one tumor and one normal lung sample per patient, were profiled by TCRbeta CDR3 sequencing. Overall study results and their limits: Tumor tissue showed significantly greater TCR diversity (inverse Simpson) than normal lung tissue (roughly 430 vs 170, P = 0.0075, Mann-Whitney U test). Only roughly 14 patients were in the cohort, and the authors stated that larger samples and more detailed clinical data are needed. Neither the sequencing platform nor unique molecular identifiers are mentioned in the methods. Younger patients had significantly higher TCR diversity, and higher tumor TCR diversity was associated with shorter overall and disease-free survival. Because peripheral blood was not sequenced, blood TCRbeta repertoires in the lung cancer patients of the study were not examined. A significantly larger cumulative share of the repertoire was made up by the top 100 clones in normal lung than in tumor tissue.

Libraries came from multiplex PCR. The instrument was an Illumina HiSeq 2500. Following protocols modified from ARM-PCR, the researchers constructed TCRbeta libraries through three rounds of nested PCR with primers (Table S4). Before sequencing, PCR products in the 200-500 bp range were cut out of the gel and cleaned up using the QIAquick gel extraction kit. The authors processed their data as follows. Reads were cleaned with Trimmomatic, merged with FLASH into complete CDR3 sequences, and assigned to V(D)J germline segments with MiTCR. Clonal diversity was computed as the inverse Simpson's index with VDJtools. In-frame sequences lacking a premature stop codon were counted as productive reads. TCRdb itself trimmed the public reads at Q25 with fastp, ran MiXCR and retained productive beta chains. Entries that share a CDR3 protein sequence are merged under the most common genes and DNA. The V and J calls and clone size come from TCRdb's table, not from the authors' own analysis. The sample includes under 150,000 distinct CDR3 sequences, with roughly 70% observed a single time. The ten biggest clones cover 15% to 20% of the sample.

From cysteine to phenylalanine, the CDR3 is 15 amino acids long. The DNA shown is the 45-base CDR3, in frame from base 1. The V end loses 0 bases and the J end loses 4 bases, and a stretch of 12 bases separates them. CDR1 MGHRA and CDR2 YSYEKL are derived from the germline V gene. RNA was extracted from bulk unsorted tissue and checked for quality with a NanoDrop ND-1000 and an Agilent 2100. The donors were newly diagnosed lung cancer patients admitted for thoracic surgery in China from August to November 2014 who had not received prior chemotherapy. Patients with previous radiotherapy or chemotherapy, or with another concurrent cancer, were excluded from the study. Pieces of surgical tissue measuring about 1-2 cm3 were kept in RNAlater solution and stored at -80 degrees C until use.

Sequencing was carried out using lung tumor tissue. The V and J segments used are TRBV4-1 and TRBJ1-1; a confident D gene designation cannot be given. The sequence was obtained from a man aged 55 to 69 with small cell lung cancer. The DNA is as follows: TGCGCCAGCAGCCAAGAGAACGCTGGGCGCACTGAAGCTTTCTTT. It is translated as CASSQENAGRTEAFF.